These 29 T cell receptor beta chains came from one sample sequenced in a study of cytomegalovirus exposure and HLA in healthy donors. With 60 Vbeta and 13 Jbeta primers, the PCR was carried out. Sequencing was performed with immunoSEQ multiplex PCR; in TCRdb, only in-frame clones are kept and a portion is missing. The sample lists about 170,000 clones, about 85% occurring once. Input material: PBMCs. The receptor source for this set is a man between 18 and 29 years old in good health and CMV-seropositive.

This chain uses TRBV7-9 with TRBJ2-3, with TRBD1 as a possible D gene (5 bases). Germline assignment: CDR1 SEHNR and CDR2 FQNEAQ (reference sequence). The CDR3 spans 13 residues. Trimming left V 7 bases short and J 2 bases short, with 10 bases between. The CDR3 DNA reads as TGTGCCAGCACCCTAGGGGTCACAGATACGCAGTATTTT. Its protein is CASTLGVTDTQYF.

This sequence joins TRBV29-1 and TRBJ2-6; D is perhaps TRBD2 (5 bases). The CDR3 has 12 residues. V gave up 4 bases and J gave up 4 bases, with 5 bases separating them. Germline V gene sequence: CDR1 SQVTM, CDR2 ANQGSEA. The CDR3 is CSVGEGANVLTF. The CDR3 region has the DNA TGCAGCGTTGGGGAGGGGGCCAACGTCCTGACTTTC.

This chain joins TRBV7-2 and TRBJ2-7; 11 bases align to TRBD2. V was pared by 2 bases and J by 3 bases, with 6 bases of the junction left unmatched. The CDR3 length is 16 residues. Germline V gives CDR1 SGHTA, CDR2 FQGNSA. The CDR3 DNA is TGTGCCAGCAGCTTAATGGTAGCGGGGGGGATCTACGAGCAGTACTTC. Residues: CASSLMVAGGIYEQYF.

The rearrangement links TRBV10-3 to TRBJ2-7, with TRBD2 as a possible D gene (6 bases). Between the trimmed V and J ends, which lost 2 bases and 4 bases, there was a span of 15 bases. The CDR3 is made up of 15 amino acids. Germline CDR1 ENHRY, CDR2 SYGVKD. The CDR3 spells CAISEVVGGNYEQYF. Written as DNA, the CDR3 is TGTGCCATCAGTGAGGTTGTGGGGGGAAATTACGAGCAGTACTTC.

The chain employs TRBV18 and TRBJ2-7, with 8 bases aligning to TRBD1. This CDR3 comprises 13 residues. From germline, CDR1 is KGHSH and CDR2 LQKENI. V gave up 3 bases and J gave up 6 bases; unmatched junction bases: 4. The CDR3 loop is CASSPLGQAEQYF. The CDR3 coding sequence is TGTGCCAGCTCACCGTTGGGACAGGCCGAGCAGTACTTC.

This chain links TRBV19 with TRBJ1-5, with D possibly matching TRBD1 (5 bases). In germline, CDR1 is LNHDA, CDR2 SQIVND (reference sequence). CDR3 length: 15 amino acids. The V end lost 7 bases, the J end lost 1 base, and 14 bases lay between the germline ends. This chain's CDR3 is CASIINAGSNQPQHF. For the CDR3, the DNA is TGTGCCAGTATTATTAACGCAGGGAGCAATCAGCCCCAGCATTTT.

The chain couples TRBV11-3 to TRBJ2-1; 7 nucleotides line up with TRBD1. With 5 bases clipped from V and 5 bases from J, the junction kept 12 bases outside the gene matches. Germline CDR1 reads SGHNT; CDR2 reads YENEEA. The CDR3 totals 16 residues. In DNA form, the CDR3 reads TGTGCCAGCAGCCCCGAGGGTCGCCAGGGGGACAATGAGCAGTTCTTC. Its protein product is CASSPEGRQGDNEQFF.

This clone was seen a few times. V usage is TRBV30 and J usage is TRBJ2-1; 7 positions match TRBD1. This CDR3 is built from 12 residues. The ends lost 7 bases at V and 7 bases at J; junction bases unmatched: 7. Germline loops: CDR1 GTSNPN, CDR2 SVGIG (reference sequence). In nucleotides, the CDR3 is TGTGCCTATAGGGGGCGCGGAAATGAGCAGTTCTTC. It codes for CAYRGRGNEQFF.

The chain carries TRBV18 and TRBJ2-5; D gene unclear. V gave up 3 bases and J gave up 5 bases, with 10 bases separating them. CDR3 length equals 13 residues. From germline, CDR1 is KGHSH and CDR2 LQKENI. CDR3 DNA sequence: TGTGCCAGCTCACCCCTGACTGGGGAGACCCAGTACTTC. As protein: CASSPLTGETQYF.

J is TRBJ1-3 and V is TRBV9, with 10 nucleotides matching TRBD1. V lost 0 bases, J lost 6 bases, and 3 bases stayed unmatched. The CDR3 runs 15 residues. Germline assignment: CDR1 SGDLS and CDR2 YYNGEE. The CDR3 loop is CASSVAGTGVNTIYF. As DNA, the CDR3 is TGTGCCAGCAGCGTAGCCGGGACAGGGGTAAACACCATATATTTT.

The CDR3 sequence: CASSRGTGGDTQYF. For the CDR3, the DNA is TGTGCCAGCAGCCGGGGGACAGGGGGCGATACGCAGTATTTT. The chain links TRBV7-3 to TRBJ2-3; TRBD1 matches 12 bases. V trimming: 5 bases; J trimming: 6 bases; junction bases outside the gene matches: 3. The CDR3 is 14 amino acids. Per the germline V gene, CDR1 is SGHTA and CDR2 is FQGTGA.

The CDR3 is CASSQDRDRGYGYTF. The CDR3 bases are TGCGCCAGCAGCCAAGACCGGGACAGGGGCTATGGCTACACCTTC. The chain is built from TRBV4-1 and TRBJ1-2, with TRBD1 matching 10 bases. Losses at the gene ends were 0 bases for V and 4 bases for J; bases not matched to a gene: 2. CDR3 length: 15 residues. The V gene's germline CDR1 is MGHRA and CDR2 YSYEKL.

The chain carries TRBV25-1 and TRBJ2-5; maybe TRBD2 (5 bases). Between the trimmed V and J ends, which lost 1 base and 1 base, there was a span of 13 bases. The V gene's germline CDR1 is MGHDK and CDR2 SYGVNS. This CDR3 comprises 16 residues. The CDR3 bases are TGTGCCAGCAGTGAATTTGTGGGAGAACCCCAAGAGACCCAGTACTTC. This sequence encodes CASSEFVGEPQETQYF.

CDR3 bases: TGTGCCAGCAGTCTAAGACAGTCTCGGGGGACTGAAGCTTTCTTT. This gives the protein CASSLRQSRGTEAFF. The V and J genes are TRBV6-1 and TRBJ1-1; D is possibly TRBD1 (5 bases). CDR1 is MNHNS, CDR2 SASEGT, per germline. With 5 bases removed from V and 5 bases from J, the gap between germline ends came to 18 bases. The CDR3 is made up of 15 amino acids.

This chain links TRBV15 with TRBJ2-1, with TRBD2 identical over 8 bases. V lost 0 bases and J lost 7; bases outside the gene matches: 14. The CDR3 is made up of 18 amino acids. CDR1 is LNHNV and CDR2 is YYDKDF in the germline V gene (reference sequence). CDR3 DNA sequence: TGTGCCACCAGCAGAGAGCGGGGTATGAGCGGGGGCGGGAATGAGCAGTTCTTC. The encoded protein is CATSRERGMSGGGNEQFF.

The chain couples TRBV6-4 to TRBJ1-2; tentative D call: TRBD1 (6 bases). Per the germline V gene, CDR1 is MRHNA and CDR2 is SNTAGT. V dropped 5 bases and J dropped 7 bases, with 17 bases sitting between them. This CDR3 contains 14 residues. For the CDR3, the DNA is TGTGCCAGCAGTCGAGATACTCAGGGGACTGGCTACACCTTC. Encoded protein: CASSRDTQGTGYTF.

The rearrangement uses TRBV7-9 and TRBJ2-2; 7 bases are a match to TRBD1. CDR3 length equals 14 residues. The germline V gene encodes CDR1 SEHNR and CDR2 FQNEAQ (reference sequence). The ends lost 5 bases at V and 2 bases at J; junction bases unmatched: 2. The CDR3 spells CASSGQDNTGELFF. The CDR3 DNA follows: TGTGCCAGCAGCGGACAGGATAACACCGGGGAGCTGTTTTTT. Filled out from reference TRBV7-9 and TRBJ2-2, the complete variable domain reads DTGVSQNPRHKITKRGQNVTFRCDPISEHNRLYWYRQTLGQGPEFLTYFQNEAQLEKSRLLSDRFSAERPKGSFSTLEIQRTEQGDSAMYLCASSGQDNTGELFFGEGSRLTVL.

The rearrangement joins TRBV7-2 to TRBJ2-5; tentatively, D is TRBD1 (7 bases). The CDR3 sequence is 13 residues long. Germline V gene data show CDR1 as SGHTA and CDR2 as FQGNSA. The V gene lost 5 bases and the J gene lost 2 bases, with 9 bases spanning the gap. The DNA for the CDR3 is TGTGCCAGCAGCGCGGGACAGCAAGAGACCCAGTACTTC. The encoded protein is CASSAGQQETQYF.

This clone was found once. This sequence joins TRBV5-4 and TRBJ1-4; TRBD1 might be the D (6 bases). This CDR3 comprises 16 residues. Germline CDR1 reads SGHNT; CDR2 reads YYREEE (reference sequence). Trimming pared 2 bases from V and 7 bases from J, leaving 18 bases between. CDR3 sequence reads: CASSLGGRAGGEKLFF. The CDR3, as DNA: TGTGCCAGCAGCTTAGGGGGGAGAGCGGGGGGTGAAAAACTGTTTTTT.

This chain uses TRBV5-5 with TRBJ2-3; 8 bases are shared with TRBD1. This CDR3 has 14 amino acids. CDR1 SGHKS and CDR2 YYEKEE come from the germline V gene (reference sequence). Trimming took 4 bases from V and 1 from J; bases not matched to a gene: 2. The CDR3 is CASSQGQGTDTQYF. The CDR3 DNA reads TGTGCCAGCAGCCAGGGACAGGGCACAGATACGCAGTATTTT.

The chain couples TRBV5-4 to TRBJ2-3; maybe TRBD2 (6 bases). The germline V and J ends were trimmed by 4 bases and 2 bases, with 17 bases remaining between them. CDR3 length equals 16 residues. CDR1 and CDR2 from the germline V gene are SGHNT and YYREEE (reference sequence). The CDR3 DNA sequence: TGTGCCAGCAGCCGGGGACTGGGAGGTTACACAGATACGCAGTATTTT. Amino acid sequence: CASSRGLGGYTDTQYF.

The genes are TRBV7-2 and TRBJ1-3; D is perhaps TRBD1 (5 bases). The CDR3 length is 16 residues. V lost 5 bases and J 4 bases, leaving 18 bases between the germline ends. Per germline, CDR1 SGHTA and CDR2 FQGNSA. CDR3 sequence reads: CASSLNGGGRGNTIYF. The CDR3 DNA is TGTGCCAGCAGCCTAAACGGGGGTGGGAGGGGAAACACCATATATTTT.

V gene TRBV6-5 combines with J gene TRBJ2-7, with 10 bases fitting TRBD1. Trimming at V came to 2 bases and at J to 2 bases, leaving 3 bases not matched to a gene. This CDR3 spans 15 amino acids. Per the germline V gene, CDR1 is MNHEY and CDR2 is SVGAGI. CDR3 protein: CASSYGTGVAYEQYF. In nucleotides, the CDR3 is TGTGCCAGCAGTTACGGGACAGGGGTAGCCTACGAGCAGTACTTC.

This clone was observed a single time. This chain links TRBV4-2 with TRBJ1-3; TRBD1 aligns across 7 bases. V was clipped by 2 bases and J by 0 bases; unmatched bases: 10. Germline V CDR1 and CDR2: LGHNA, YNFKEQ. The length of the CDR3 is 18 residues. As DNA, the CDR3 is TGTGCCAGCAGCCAACCACTTGGACAGGTCTTCTCTGGAAACACCATATATTTT. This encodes CASSQPLGQVFSGNTIYF.

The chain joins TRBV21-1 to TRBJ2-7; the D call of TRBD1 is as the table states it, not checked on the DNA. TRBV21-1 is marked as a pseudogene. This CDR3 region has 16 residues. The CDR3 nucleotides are TGTGCCAGCAGCAAAGGAGGGACAGGAACGGGAAACGAGCAGTACTTC. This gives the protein CASSKGGTGTGNEQYF.

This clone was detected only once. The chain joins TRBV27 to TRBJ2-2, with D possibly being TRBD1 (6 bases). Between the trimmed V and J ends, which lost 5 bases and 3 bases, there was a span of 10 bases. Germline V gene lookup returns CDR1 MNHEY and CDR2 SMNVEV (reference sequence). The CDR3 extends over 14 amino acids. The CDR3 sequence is CASSPRQDTGELFF. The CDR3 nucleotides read TGTGCCAGCAGTCCTAGACAGGACACCGGGGAGCTGTTTTTT.

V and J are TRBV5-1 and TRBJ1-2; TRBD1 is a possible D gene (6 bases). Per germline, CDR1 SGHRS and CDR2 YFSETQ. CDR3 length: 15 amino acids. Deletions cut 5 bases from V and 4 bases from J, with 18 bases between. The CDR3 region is CASSQDRSDIYGYTF. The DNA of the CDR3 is TGCGCCAGCAGTCAAGACAGGAGTGATATCTATGGCTACACCTTC.

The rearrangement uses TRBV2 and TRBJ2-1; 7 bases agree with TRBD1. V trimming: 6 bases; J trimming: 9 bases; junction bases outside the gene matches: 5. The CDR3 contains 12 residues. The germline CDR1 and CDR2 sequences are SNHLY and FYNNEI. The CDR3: CASRVAGGEQFF. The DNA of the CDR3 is TGTGCCAGCAGGGTTGCAGGGGGTGAGCAGTTCTTC.

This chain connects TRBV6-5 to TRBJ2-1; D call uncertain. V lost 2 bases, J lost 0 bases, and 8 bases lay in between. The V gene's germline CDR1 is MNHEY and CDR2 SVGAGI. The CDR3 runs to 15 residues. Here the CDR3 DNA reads TGTGCCAGCAGTTACGAGATTAGCTCCTACAATGAGCAGTTCTTC. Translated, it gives CASSYEISSYNEQFF.